These 27 T cell receptor beta chains were all obtained from the same sample, sequenced in a study of T cells after posttransplantation cyclophosphamide. Sequenced by immunoSEQ multiplex PCR; TCRdb stores in-frame clones only, minus some. The profile shows tens of thousands of clones, roughly 82% of them singletons. The sample taken for sequencing was PBMCs. Source of these receptors: a woman aged 55-70 years with a blood cancer, CMV-positive, and with a related stem cell donor.

V gene TRBV30 combines with J gene TRBJ2-3, with 7 positions matching TRBD2. Germline V gene data show CDR1 as GTSNPN and CDR2 as SVGIG (reference sequence). V trimming: 4 bases; J trimming: 1 base; junction bases outside the gene matches: 5. CDR3 length: 14 residues. CDR3 sequence (DNA): TGTGCCTGGACCGAGGCGGGGGGCACAGATACGCAGTATTTT. This codes for CAWTEAGGTDTQYF.

This clone was counted a single time. The chain employs TRBV2 and TRBJ1-1; the match to TRBD1 covers 8 bases. Germline assignment: CDR1 SNHLY and CDR2 FYNNEI. V trimming: 6 bases; J trimming: 4 bases; junction bases outside the gene matches: 7. The CDR3 sequence is 14 residues long. CDR3 in amino acids: CASRQAGGFTEAFF. In DNA form, the CDR3 reads TGTGCCAGCAGACAGGCAGGGGGCTTCACTGAAGCTTTCTTT.

CDR3 nucleotide sequence: TGTGCCAGCAGCTGGATCGGGGGGATTGGAGCTTTCTTT. It specifies CASSWIGGIGAFF. V is TRBV7-8 and J is TRBJ1-1; possibly TRBD1 for D (5 bases). CDR3 size: 13 residues. V shed 4 bases and J shed 10 bases, with 16 bases lying between them. Germline values: CDR1 SGHVS, CDR2 FQNEAQ.

This chain links TRBV25-1 with TRBJ2-7; D is perhaps TRBD2 (6 bases). This CDR3 has 15 amino acids. The V end lost 1 base, the J end lost 0 bases, and 10 bases lay between the germline ends. Per the germline V gene, CDR1 is MGHDK and CDR2 is SYGVNS. CDR3 protein: CASSEFGGTSYEQYF. CDR3 DNA: TGTGCCAGCAGTGAATTTGGCGGGACCTCCTACGAGCAGTACTTC.

DNA for the CDR3: TGTGCCAGCAGTGAATCTTTCTACGAGCAGTACTTC. Protein product: CASSESFYEQYF. The V and J genes are TRBV25-1 and TRBJ2-7; D gene ambiguous. Germline lookup yields CDR1 MGHDK and CDR2 SYGVNS. CDR3 length: 12 amino acids. Trimming removed 1 base at V and 3 bases at J, with 4 bases between.

The rearrangement joins TRBV27 to TRBJ2-7; D is ambiguous. V was cut by 9 bases and J by 3 bases, with 12 bases left in between. Germline V lookup: CDR1 MNHEY, CDR2 SMNVEV (reference sequence). The CDR3 has 12 residues. CDR3 in amino acids: CASTNFGYEQYF. CDR3 sequence (DNA): TGTGCCAGTACCAATTTCGGCTACGAGCAGTACTTC.

This chain connects TRBV30 to TRBJ1-2; TRBD1 agrees at 8 bases. The germline CDR1 and CDR2 sequences are GTSNPN and SVGIG (reference sequence). CDR3 length: 13 residues. Trimming took 8 bases from V and 8 from J; bases not matched to a gene: 13. The DNA of the CDR3 is TGTGCCGGCTCGGACAGGGTGACGGGCGGCTACACCTTC. It translates to CAGSDRVTGGYTF.

This chain's CDR3 is CASSLSGSGYSYNEQFF. The CDR3 bases are TGTGCCAGCAGTTTATCAGGTAGCGGGTACTCCTACAATGAGCAGTTCTTC. The chain carries TRBV27 and TRBJ2-1; 7 nucleotides line up with TRBD2. Looked up from germline, CDR1 is MNHEY and CDR2 is SMNVEV (reference sequence). The length of the CDR3 is 17 residues. J gave up 0 bases and V 0 bases, and 5 bases lay outside the gene matches.

The genes are TRBV7-2 and TRBJ2-1; TRBD2 aligns across 10 bases. V was pared by 4 bases and J by 5 bases, with 5 bases of the junction left unmatched. This CDR3 has 15 residues. Per germline, CDR1 SGHTA and CDR2 FQGNSA. The CDR3 reads CASSSSGSGNNEQFF. CDR3 nucleotides: TGTGCCAGCAGCTCTAGCGGGAGTGGGAACAATGAGCAGTTCTTC.

This clone was detected once. This chain links TRBV5-1 with TRBJ1-2, with 9 bases aligning to TRBD1. This CDR3 region has 14 residues. V shed 5 bases, J shed 8 bases, and the junction held 10 bases outside the gene matches. Germline V gives CDR1 SGHRS, CDR2 YFSETQ. The CDR3 sequence: CASRASGTGNGYTF. The CDR3 DNA sequence: TGCGCCAGCAGGGCTTCCGGGACAGGGAACGGCTACACCTTC.

This clone was seen more than once but under ten times. The chain uses TRBV5-6 and TRBJ2-5, with TRBD2 identical over 10 bases. Trimming at V came to 2 bases and at J to 1 base, leaving 2 bases not matched to a gene. The CDR3 runs to 15 residues. CDR1 and CDR2 from the germline V gene are SGHDT and YYEEEE. CDR3 loop: CASSFRTSGQETQYF. In DNA, the CDR3 is TGTGCCAGCAGCTTCCGGACTAGCGGCCAAGAGACCCAGTACTTC.

The chain is built from TRBV7-9 and TRBJ2-3, with 8 bases lining up with TRBD2. Germline lookup yields CDR1 SEHNR and CDR2 FQNEAQ (reference sequence). Trimming took 1 base from V and 3 from J; bases not matched to a gene: 3. This CDR3 is built from 15 residues. CDR3 nucleotide sequence: TGTGCCAGCAGCTTAGGGGGCGGGAGGACAGATACGCAGTATTTT. It encodes CASSLGGGRTDTQYF. Based on the CDR3 plus reference TRBV7-9 and TRBJ2-3, the full variable domain is DTGVSQNPRHKITKRGQNVTFRCDPISEHNRLYWYRQTLGQGPEFLTYFQNEAQLEKSRLLSDRFSAERPKGSFSTLEIQRTEQGDSAMYLCASSLGGGRTDTQYFGPGTRLTVL.

This chain joins TRBV5-4 and TRBJ2-5, with 11 nucleotides matching TRBD1. Germline loops: CDR1 SGHNT, CDR2 YYREEE (reference sequence). The CDR3 contains 15 residues. V gave up 4 bases and J gave up 5 bases; unmatched junction bases: 7. For the CDR3, the DNA is TGTGCCAGCAGCAAGGGACAGGGGGAATGGGAGACCCAGTACTTC. This encodes CASSKGQGEWETQYF.

Concerning this clone: Other nucleotide sequences from this sample produce the same CDR3. The gene calls are TRBV9 and TRBJ1-2, with D unclear. The CDR3 length is 11 residues. Germline lookup yields CDR1 SGDLS and CDR2 YYNGEE. The germline V and J ends were trimmed by 7 bases and 0 bases, with 4 bases remaining between them. The CDR3 protein is CASAANYGYTF. In nucleotides, the CDR3 is TGTGCCAGCGCGGCTAACTATGGCTACACCTTC.

The chain has TRBV29-1 and TRBJ2-7; 7 bases are a match to TRBD1. The trim removed 4 bases at V and 0 bases at J, leaving 0 bases unmatched. The germline gives CDR1 SQVTM, CDR2 ANQGSEA. The CDR3 is made up of 12 amino acids. The CDR3 DNA reads TGCAGCGTTGGGGACAGCTCCTACGAGCAGTACTTC. This sequence encodes CSVGDSSYEQYF.

The J gene is TRBJ1-2, the V gene TRBV5-1; D gene uncertain. CDR3 length equals 12 residues. Trimming left V 2 bases short and J 4 bases short, with 6 bases between. The germline gives CDR1 SGHRS, CDR2 YFSETQ. CDR3 sequence (DNA): TGCGCCAGCAGCTTAGACACCTATGGCTACACCTTC. Translation gives CASSLDTYGYTF.

V gene TRBV21-1 combines with J gene TRBJ2-7; TRBD1, the table's D call, lacks a check against the DNA. TRBV21-1 is labeled a pseudogene. The CDR3 consists of 13 residues. The CDR3 sequence: CASSTRGHDEQYF. In nucleotides, the CDR3 is TGTGCCAGCAGCACCAGGGGGCACGACGAGCAGTACTTC.

The count of this clone is one. The chain is built from TRBV18 and TRBJ2-7, with unresolved D. The germline V gene has CDR1 KGHSH and CDR2 LQKENI. Trimming stripped 6 bases from V and 2 bases from J, with 14 bases between. The CDR3 sequence is 14 residues long. The CDR3: CASSLTNGAYEQYF. The CDR3 region has the DNA TGTGCCAGCTCCCTTACTAATGGAGCCTACGAGCAGTACTTC.

This clone was picked up one time. The chain links TRBV27 to TRBJ2-7, with 7 bases that match TRBD2. CDR3 length equals 14 residues. V gave up 3 bases and J gave up 2 bases; unmatched junction bases: 4. Germline V gene sequence: CDR1 MNHEY, CDR2 SMNVEV (reference sequence). In DNA, the CDR3 is TGTGCCAGCAGTTTCGGGGGGAATCCCTACGAGCAGTACTTC. Protein: CASSFGGNPYEQYF.

This clone was observed once. The gene calls are TRBV25-1 and TRBJ2-7; 8 nucleotides align to TRBD1. The germline CDR1 and CDR2 sequences are MGHDK and SYGVNS. The CDR3 length is 16 residues. Germline trimming cut 1 base from V and 6 bases from J; bases unmatched to any gene: 11. In nucleotides, the CDR3 is TGTGCCAGCAGTGAATGGGGAACCACAGGGGGAGGCGAGCAGTACTTC. Translation: CASSEWGTTGGGEQYF.

This clone was observed once. This chain connects TRBV18 to TRBJ2-5, with D possibly being TRBD1 (6 bases). V lost 2 bases and J 4 bases, leaving 11 bases between the germline ends. This CDR3 is 14 amino acids long. In germline, CDR1 is KGHSH, CDR2 LQKENI. The CDR3 protein is CASSPTGMGETQYF. DNA of the CDR3: TGTGCCAGCTCACCAACAGGGATGGGAGAGACCCAGTACTTC.

The chain employs TRBV5-1 and TRBJ2-7; 9 bases are a match to TRBD2. This CDR3 has 14 amino acids. Unmatched junction bases numbered 6, after V lost 4 bases and J lost 4 bases. Germline loops: CDR1 SGHRS, CDR2 YFSETQ. The CDR3 loop is CASSHSGSRYEQYF. The CDR3 DNA follows: TGCGCCAGCAGCCATAGCGGGAGCCGGTACGAGCAGTACTTC.

The rearrangement links TRBV7-2 to TRBJ2-3; D is possibly TRBD1 (6 bases). The CDR3 runs 14 residues. V was cut by 8 bases and J by 4 bases, with 16 bases left in between. Looked up from germline, CDR1 is SGHTA and CDR2 is FQGNSA. CDR3: CASGPARGSDTQYF. DNA of the CDR3: TGTGCCAGCGGCCCAGCTAGGGGGTCAGATACGCAGTATTTT.

Only a few counts were recorded for this clone. The CDR3 region is CASSLQGAGEKLFF. The CDR3 DNA sequence: TGTGCCAGCAGCTTACAGGGGGCAGGAGAAAAACTGTTTTTT. The chain combines TRBV7-9 with TRBJ1-4; 8 bases are a match to TRBD1. V was clipped by 2 bases and J by 8 bases; unmatched bases: 4. Germline lookup yields CDR1 SEHNR and CDR2 FQNEAQ (reference sequence). The CDR3 is 14 amino acids. Drawing the rest from reference TRBV7-9 and TRBJ1-4, the complete variable domain is DTGVSQNPRHKITKRGQNVTFRCDPISEHNRLYWYRQTLGQGPEFLTYFQNEAQLEKSRLLSDRFSAERPKGSFSTLEIQRTEQGDSAMYLCASSLQGAGEKLFFGSGTQLSVL.

This clone appeared a single time. This chain uses TRBV4-1 with TRBJ2-5, with 11 positions matching TRBD1. CDR1 is MGHRA and CDR2 is YSYEKL in the germline V gene. V gave up 4 bases and J gave up 3 bases; unmatched junction bases: 1. CDR3 length: 14 residues. CDR3 bases: TGCGCCAGCAGCCGGGGACAGGGGGAAGAGACCCAGTACTTC. Protein sequence: CASSRGQGEETQYF.

This chain connects TRBV5-5 to TRBJ2-1; 7 bases map to TRBD2. This CDR3 contains 12 residues. In germline, CDR1 is SGHKS, CDR2 YYEKEE (reference sequence). V shed 3 bases, J shed 8 bases, and the junction held 2 bases outside the gene matches. The CDR3 is CASSSSGDEQFF. CDR3 nucleotides: TGTGCCAGCAGCTCGAGCGGGGATGAGCAGTTCTTC.

The V and J genes are TRBV5-4 and TRBJ2-3; 11 nucleotides agree with TRBD2. V lost 0 bases, J lost 5 bases, and 2 bases stayed unmatched. CDR1 and CDR2 (germline): SGHNT, YYREEE (reference sequence). CDR3 length: 15 residues. The CDR3 reads CASSLDSGRVDTQYF. For the CDR3, the DNA is TGTGCCAGCAGCTTGGATAGCGGGAGGGTAGATACGCAGTATTTT.